What follows are 26 T cell receptor beta chains derived from one specimen sequenced in a study of CD8 T cells in ankylosing spondylitis. From the 5' RACE reads, TCRdb called clonotypes with MiXCR, one entry per CDR3 protein. The data contain fewer than 400,000 distinct CDR3 sequences, about 15% of them singletons. Sequenced material: blood, either unsorted or a sorted T cell fraction (not recorded which). All receptors derive from a male donor with ankylosing spondylitis or in good health (not recorded which).

This clonotype was seen a handful of times. V and J are TRBV20-1 and TRBJ2-7; weak D call: TRBD1 (6 bases). Per the germline V gene, CDR1 is DFQATT and CDR2 is SNEGSKA (reference sequence). CDR3 length: 15 residues. V lost 2 bases to trimming and J lost 1 base, with 15 bases between them. The CDR3 reads CSARPPQGLSYEQYF. The DNA of the CDR3 is TGCAGTGCTAGACCCCCCCAGGGGCTGTCCTACGAGCAGTACTTC.

The chain uses TRBV4-1 and TRBJ2-1; TRBD1 aligns across 11 bases. J was trimmed by 6 bases and V by 1 base; bases with no gene match: 8. The germline CDR1 and CDR2 sequences are MGHRA and YSYEKL. CDR3 length equals 17 residues. This chain's CDR3 is CASSQVLLDRGLNEQFF. The CDR3 DNA is TGCGCCAGCAGCCAAGTACTCCTGGACAGGGGGCTCAATGAGCAGTTCTTC.

This clonotype was counted between two and nine times. V is TRBV21-1 and J is TRBJ2-3; the DNA was not used to check the table's D call, TRBD1. TRBV21-1 corresponds to a pseudogene. CDR3 length: 16 residues. CDR3 amino acids: CASSKGGTPSTDTQYF. CDR3 in DNA: TGTGCCAGCAGCAAAGGGGGGACACCTAGCACAGATACGCAGTATTTT.

This clonotype was found many times. CDR3: CASSLGVVGVVSTDTQYF. The CDR3 bases are TGTGCCAGCAGCTTAGGGGTAGTAGGGGTGGTTAGCACAGATACGCAGTATTTT. This chain uses TRBV7-8 with TRBJ2-3; D is perhaps TRBD1 (5 bases). This CDR3 comprises 18 residues. Looked up from germline, CDR1 is SGHVS and CDR2 is FQNEAQ. The V and J ends lost 1 base and 0 bases respectively, with 17 bases between them.

This clonotype was seen repeatedly, ten times or more. This chain connects TRBV5-5 to TRBJ2-3; tentatively, D is TRBD1 (6 bases). The CDR3 sequence is 14 residues long. Germline CDR1 SGHKS, CDR2 YYEKEE (reference sequence). V lost 3 bases and J lost 1, with 9 bases in between. The CDR3 sequence: CASSYRTGTDTQYF. As DNA, the CDR3 is TGTGCCAGCAGCTACCGGACAGGCACAGATACGCAGTATTTT.

The V call is TRBV4-1, the J call TRBJ1-2, with D perhaps TRBD1 (6 bases). Germline values: CDR1 MGHRA, CDR2 YSYEKL. CDR3 size: 16 residues. V was trimmed by 1 base and J by 2 bases, leaving 14 bases between them. The CDR3 DNA reads TGCGCCAGCAGCCAAGGAGGGGGAGGGCCAAACTATGGCTACACCTTC. Protein: CASSQGGGGPNYGYTF.

The chain couples TRBV5-1 to TRBJ2-2, with D unclear. The CDR3 is made up of 16 amino acids. The V gene lost 4 bases and the J gene lost 2 bases, with 15 bases spanning the gap. From germline, CDR1 is SGHRS and CDR2 YFSETQ. The CDR3, as DNA: TGCGCCAGCAGCCCTAGTGGGCAACCCAACACCGGGGAGCTGTTTTTT. Translated: CASSPSGQPNTGELFF.

CDR3 region: CASSATIPYQETQYF. In DNA form, the CDR3 reads TGTGCCAGCAGCGCCACTATCCCGTACCAAGAGACCCAGTACTTC. The V and J genes are TRBV7-2 and TRBJ2-5; D is unclear. Trimming removed 5 bases at V and 0 bases at J, with 13 bases between. CDR1 is SGHTA, CDR2 FQGNSA, per germline. The CDR3 runs to 15 residues.

In its sample, this clonotype was seen a few times. J is TRBJ1-2 and V is TRBV30; tentatively, D is TRBD1 (6 bases). Looked up from germline, CDR1 is GTSNPN and CDR2 is SVGIG (reference sequence). V dropped 0 bases and J dropped 4 bases, with 9 bases sitting between them. The CDR3 runs to 13 residues. As DNA, the CDR3 is TGTGCCTGGAGTGTGACAGGTCTCTATGGCTACACCTTC. Amino acids: CAWSVTGLYGYTF.

The chain is built from TRBV27 and TRBJ2-7; 8 bases agree with TRBD2. V lost 6 bases and J lost 6; bases outside the gene matches: 4. The CDR3 length is 12 residues. CDR1 is MNHEY and CDR2 is SMNVEV in the germline V gene (reference sequence). The DNA of the CDR3 is TGTGCCAGCAGAATTGGGACTAGCGAGCAGTACTTC. This gives the protein CASRIGTSEQYF.

This clonotype occurred a few times. This chain joins TRBV2 and TRBJ2-2; 10 nucleotides match TRBD2. CDR1 and CDR2 from the germline V gene are SNHLY and FYNNEI. The CDR3 is 17 residues long. The ends lost 6 bases at V and 0 bases at J; junction bases unmatched: 7. The DNA of the CDR3 is TGTGCCAGCAGCAGATCTAGCGGGAGCGCGAACACCGGGGAGCTGTTTTTT. Encoded protein: CASSRSSGSANTGELFF.

This clonotype was seen more than once but under ten times. The J gene is TRBJ1-1, the V gene TRBV20-1, with D possibly TRBD1 on 6 matching bases. V lost 5 bases, J lost 1 base, and 14 bases lay in between. The CDR3 covers 14 residues. Per the germline V gene, CDR1 is DFQATT and CDR2 is SNEGSKA (reference sequence). The DNA for the CDR3 is TGCAGTGCTCTTACGGGACAATCGAACACTGAAGCTTTCTTT. Translated: CSALTGQSNTEAFF.

This clonotype was counted many times. This chain joins TRBV4-1 and TRBJ2-5; no firm D call. The CDR3 covers 13 residues. Germline loops: CDR1 MGHRA, CDR2 YSYEKL. The ends were cut back, 0 bases at V and 4 bases at J, with 6 bases in the middle. The CDR3 sequence is CASSQEMGETQYF. CDR3 DNA: TGCGCCAGCAGCCAAGAGATGGGAGAGACCCAGTACTTC.

This clonotype was counted between two and nine times. The chain joins TRBV19 to TRBJ2-7; no clear D gene. The V gene's germline CDR1 is LNHDA and CDR2 SQIVND (reference sequence). Trimming took off 3 bases at V and 4 bases at J, with 13 bases between the two ends. The CDR3 consists of 14 residues. The CDR3 loop is CASSIRDTQYEQYF. The CDR3 DNA reads as TGTGCCAGTAGTATCCGAGATACACAGTACGAGCAGTACTTC.

The CDR3 nucleotides read TGTGCCAGCAGCTCAGCCACAGGGAGAGGAGACTATGGCTACACCTTC. Protein sequence: CASSSATGRGDYGYTF. This chain connects TRBV7-8 to TRBJ1-2; possible D gene TRBD1, 6 bases. Germline CDR1 reads SGHVS; CDR2 reads FQNEAQ. V dropped 4 bases and J dropped 3 bases, with 18 bases sitting between them. The CDR3 loop spans 16 amino acids.

This clonotype was seen a few times. The chain joins TRBV6-2 or TRBV6-3 to TRBJ2-1; 14 nucleotides agree with TRBD2. The trim removed 0 bases at V and 0 bases at J, leaving 7 bases unmatched. Germline V lookup: CDR1 MNHEY, CDR2 SVGEGT. CDR3 length: 20 amino acids. The DNA of the CDR3 is TGTGCCAGCAGTTACTCGACTAGCGGGAGGGCCCTTGGCTCCTACAATGAGCAGTTCTTC. Its protein product is CASSYSTSGRALGSYNEQFF.

This clonotype occurred a few times. The chain joins TRBV30 to TRBJ2-3, with D possibly being TRBD2 (6 bases). This CDR3 is built from 15 residues. The germline CDR1 and CDR2 sequences are GTSNPN and SVGIG (reference sequence). V dropped 0 bases and J dropped 2 bases, with 12 bases sitting between them. The CDR3 region is CAWSVGGLYTDTQYF. CDR3 nucleotide sequence: TGTGCCTGGAGTGTGGGAGGCCTCTACACAGATACGCAGTATTTT.

V is TRBV6-1 and J is TRBJ1-4; perhaps TRBD1 as D (6 bases). The CDR3 runs to 13 residues. Trimming stripped 10 bases from V and 5 bases from J, with 14 bases between. The germline CDR1 and CDR2 sequences are MNHNS and SASEGT. CDR3 protein: CAISQGRNEKLFF. DNA of the CDR3: TGTGCCATCTCCCAGGGGCGGAATGAAAAACTGTTTTTT.

The chain couples TRBV12-3 or TRBV12-4 to TRBJ1-2; no firm D call. Trimming removed 8 bases at V and 0 bases at J, with 10 bases between. The CDR3 totals 13 residues. The CDR3 spells CASGLHANYGYTF. CDR3 sequence (DNA): TGTGCCAGCGGTCTCCACGCTAACTATGGCTACACCTTC.

The chain couples TRBV7-2 to TRBJ1-2; 9 bases are shared with TRBD1. CDR3 length: 13 residues. V gave up 8 bases and J gave up 8 bases; unmatched junction bases: 9. The germline gives CDR1 SGHTA, CDR2 FQGNSA. Here the CDR3 DNA reads TGTGCCAGCGCCCGGGACAGGGTTCGAGGCTACACCTTC. This encodes CASARDRVRGYTF.

This chain joins TRBV3-1 and TRBJ1-2; possible D gene TRBD1, 6 bases. The ends were cut back, 6 bases at V and 6 bases at J, with 14 bases in the middle. Germline assignment: CDR1 LGHDT and CDR2 YNNKEL (reference sequence). The CDR3 consists of 13 residues. The CDR3 sequence: CASRYRGGDGYTF. For the CDR3, the DNA is TGTGCCAGCAGATACCGAGGGGGGGATGGCTACACCTTC.

This clonotype was seen a few times. The chain combines TRBV12-3 or TRBV12-4 with TRBJ1-2; 7 nucleotides line up with TRBD1. Trimming cost V 7 bases and J 2 bases; bases outside gene matches: 4. This CDR3 comprises 13 residues. For the CDR3, the DNA is TGTGCCAGCAATCAACAGGGGAACTATGGCTACACCTTC. Protein: CASNQQGNYGYTF.

This clonotype showed up just a few times. For the CDR3, the DNA is TGTGCCAGCAGAAAATGGGACAGGCAAGAGACCCAGTACTTC. Protein: CASRKWDRQETQYF. The chain combines TRBV6-1 with TRBJ2-5, with 8 bases lining up with TRBD1. The CDR3 covers 14 residues. J lost 2 bases, V lost 6 bases, and 5 bases had no gene match. Germline CDR1 and CDR2: MNHNS and SASEGT.

This clonotype was seen a handful of times. The chain uses TRBV10-3 and TRBJ1-5; 7 bases are a match to TRBD1. The ends lost 10 bases at V and 1 base at J; junction bases unmatched: 4. The CDR3 is 13 residues long. Germline V CDR1 and CDR2: ENHRY, SYGVKD. The CDR3 here is CATGQASNQPQHF. The CDR3 DNA is TGTGCCACCGGACAGGCCAGCAATCAGCCCCAGCATTTT.

The sample holds a few counts of this clonotype. The V gene is TRBV18, the J gene TRBJ1-2, with D possibly TRBD1 on 5 matching bases. V dropped 2 bases and J dropped 6 bases, with 10 bases sitting between them. This CDR3 has 13 amino acids. Germline V CDR1 and CDR2: KGHSH, LQKENI. The CDR3 is CASSPGGSHGYTF. CDR3 DNA sequence: TGTGCCAGCTCACCAGGGGGGAGCCATGGCTACACCTTC.

There are many counts of this clonotype. The chain has TRBV12-3 or TRBV12-4 and TRBJ2-2; 8 bases agree with TRBD1. The trim removed 6 bases at V and 4 bases at J, leaving 13 bases unmatched. The CDR3 extends over 17 amino acids. The CDR3 bases are TGTGCCAGCAGACGTTCAGGTGGACAGGGACGCACCGGGGAGCTGTTTTTT. This codes for CASRRSGGQGRTGELFF.